These 27 T cell receptor beta chains originate from one sample sequenced in a study of Ad26.COV2.S vaccination and SARS-CoV-2 variants. Treatment defined: roughly 20 received Ad26.COV2.S at low or high dose, single or two shots; 5 received placebo; per-sample allocation not given. Sampling took place 63 days after the first vaccine or placebo injection. The repertoire was sequenced with immunoSEQ multiplex PCR; TCRdb's copy has only in-frame clones and lacks some. Among hundreds of thousands of clones listed, 80% to 90% were seen once. The source material was peripheral blood, sampled in a trial of Ad26.COV2.S vaccine versus placebo. The receptors stem from a person aged 18-60 years who received the Ad26.COV2.S COVID-19 vaccine or a placebo.

CDR3 amino acids: CASSPTSGSPETQYF. CDR3 in DNA: TGTGCCAGCAGCCCCACTAGCGGGAGTCCAGAGACCCAGTACTTC. V and J are TRBV7-2 and TRBJ2-5; TRBD2 agrees at 11 bases. CDR3 size: 15 residues. J lost 4 bases, V lost 5 bases, and 6 bases had no gene match. Germline V gene sequence: CDR1 SGHTA, CDR2 FQGNSA.

V is TRBV19 and J is TRBJ2-7; 9 bases agree with TRBD2. V gave up 8 bases and J gave up 2 bases; unmatched junction bases: 10. The CDR3 covers 15 residues. The germline gives CDR1 LNHDA, CDR2 SQIVND (reference sequence). Written as DNA, the CDR3 is TGTGCCAGTGCCTGGGTAGCGGGAGCCCCCTACGAGCAGTACTTC. This gives the protein CASAWVAGAPYEQYF.

This clone was counted only a few times. The rearrangement links TRBV5-1 to TRBJ2-1, with a weak D call TRBD1 (6 bases). This CDR3 is 13 amino acids long. Germline values: CDR1 SGHRS, CDR2 YFSETQ. Trimming shortened V by 2 bases and J by 6 bases, and 9 bases separated the two germline ends. The CDR3 reads CASSFRGPNEQFF. The CDR3 nucleotides are TGCGCCAGCAGCTTCAGGGGTCCCAATGAGCAGTTCTTC.

This clone appeared a single time. This chain joins TRBV7-9 and TRBJ2-1, with D possibly being TRBD2 (6 bases). The V gene's germline CDR1 is SEHNR and CDR2 FQNEAQ (reference sequence). V lost 3 bases, J lost 8 bases, and 17 bases lay in between. The CDR3 is 15 residues long. The CDR3 region is CASSFRGLDRHEQFF. The CDR3 DNA reads TGTGCCAGCAGCTTCCGGGGACTGGACCGGCATGAGCAGTTCTTC. The whole variable domain, remainder taken from reference TRBV7-9 and TRBJ2-1, is DTGVSQNPRHKITKRGQNVTFRCDPISEHNRLYWYRQTLGQGPEFLTYFQNEAQLEKSRLLSDRFSAERPKGSFSTLEIQRTEQGDSAMYLCASSFRGLDRHEQFFGPGTRLTVL.

The rearrangement links TRBV5-1 to TRBJ2-5; D is unresolved. Germline V CDR1 and CDR2: SGHRS, YFSETQ. V lost 5 bases and J 2 bases, leaving 19 bases between the germline ends. This CDR3 has 16 amino acids. The CDR3 DNA follows: TGCGCCAGCAGTTCGGGCCAGCGCTCTACTCAAGAGACCCAGTACTTC. Amino acids: CASSSGQRSTQETQYF. The full variable domain, with the rest looked up from reference TRBV5-1 and TRBJ2-5, is KAGVTQTPRYLIKTRGQQVTLSCSPISGHRSVSWYQQTPGQGLQFLFEYFSETQRNKGNFPGRFSGRQFSNSRSEMNVSTLELGDSALYLCASSSGQRSTQETQYFGPGTRLLVL.

The chain is built from TRBV3-1 (or the pseudogene TRBV3-2) and TRBJ2-1, with D uncertain. The CDR3 covers 14 residues. Per germline, CDR1 LGHDT and CDR2 YNNKEL (reference sequence). Trimming removed 0 bases at V and 13 bases at J, with 16 bases between. The CDR3 bases are TGTGCCAGCAGCCAAGATGTCGACGCGGCCGCTCAGTTCTTC. This sequence encodes CASSQDVDAAAQFF.

In this sample, this clone turned up once. The CDR3 bases are TGTGCCAGCAGCTTTGACAGGGCCCGAGGATACACCTTC. Its protein product is CASSFDRARGYTF. This rearrangement joins TRBV5-4 to TRBJ1-2; 7 positions match TRBD1. The CDR3 runs to 13 residues. Germline V lookup: CDR1 SGHNT, CDR2 YYREEE (reference sequence). V dropped 2 bases and J dropped 11; count of bases not matched to a gene: 9.

The CDR3 sequence: CASRQGGETQYF. Written as DNA, the CDR3 is TGTGCCAGCAGGCAAGGAGGGGAGACCCAGTACTTC. The chain carries TRBV11-2 and TRBJ2-5, with a possible D match to TRBD2 (6 bases). Trimming removed 6 bases from V and 5 bases from J, with 10 bases in between. Germline V gene sequence: CDR1 SGHAT, CDR2 FQNNGV. The CDR3 runs 12 residues.

V is TRBV6-1 and J is TRBJ2-3; 9 bases agree with TRBD1. CDR1 and CDR2 from the germline V gene are MNHNS and SASEGT. V lost 0 bases, J lost 6 bases, and 13 bases stayed unmatched. There are 18 residues in the CDR3. For the CDR3, the DNA is TGTGCCAGCAGTGAAGCGTTTCCGGGACAGGGTATGAGGGATACGCAGTATTTT. Its protein is CASSEAFPGQGMRDTQYF.

The chain combines TRBV27 with TRBJ2-2; D ambiguous. V was pared by 2 bases and J by 3 bases, with 7 bases between. Germline lookup yields CDR1 MNHEY and CDR2 SMNVEV (reference sequence). This CDR3 has 14 amino acids. The CDR3 sequence: CASSLGYYTGELFF. The CDR3 nucleotides are TGTGCCAGCAGTTTAGGGTATTACACCGGGGAGCTGTTTTTT.

This clone has a handful of counts. The chain couples TRBV4-3 to TRBJ2-2, with D possibly TRBD2 on 6 matching bases. CDR1 and CDR2 (germline): LGHNA, YSLEER. V lost 0 bases and J 3 bases, leaving 20 bases between the germline ends. This CDR3 has 19 amino acids. This chain's CDR3 is CASSQDNLGGTTHTGELFF. CDR3 coding DNA: TGCGCCAGCAGCCAAGATAACTTGGGGGGAACCACCCACACCGGGGAGCTGTTTTTT.

J is TRBJ2-5 and V is TRBV6-2 or TRBV6-3; TRBD2 matches at 13 bases. Germline V gives CDR1 MNHEY, CDR2 SVGEGT. J gave up 14 bases and V 6 bases, and 15 bases lay outside the gene matches. This CDR3 spans 15 amino acids. CDR3 region: CASSRSGTSGAHGYF. DNA for the CDR3: TGTGCCAGCAGCAGATCCGGGACTAGCGGGGCGCACGGTTACTTC.

The chain employs TRBV4-1 and TRBJ2-5; the match to TRBD2 covers 8 bases. CDR1 and CDR2 (germline): MGHRA, YSYEKL. V was clipped by 4 bases and J by 5 bases; unmatched bases: 9. This CDR3 is 15 amino acids long. The CDR3 is CASSLGLAPEETQYF. The CDR3 region has the DNA TGCGCCAGCAGCCTTGGACTAGCCCCTGAGGAGACCCAGTACTTC.

The CDR3 coding sequence is TGTGCCAGCAGTTTAAAGGGATTGCCCCAGCATTTT. This codes for CASSLKGLPQHF. This chain connects TRBV28 to TRBJ1-5; D call uncertain. Trimming left V 2 bases short and J 9 bases short, with 8 bases between. This CDR3 region has 12 residues. Germline assignment: CDR1 MDHEN and CDR2 SYDVKM.

The J gene is TRBJ2-1, the V gene TRBV19; 12 bases are shared with TRBD2. The V segment lost 4 bases and the J segment 7 bases; nucleotides outside the gene matches: 5. This CDR3 region has 15 residues. Germline assignment: CDR1 LNHDA and CDR2 SQIVND (reference sequence). The CDR3 coding sequence is TGTGCCAGTAGTACTTCCGGGACTAGCGGGAATGAGCAGTTCTTC. Amino acid sequence: CASSTSGTSGNEQFF.

This clone has a single count. The chain is built from TRBV5-1 and TRBJ2-1, with 10 nucleotides matching TRBD1. This CDR3 is 14 amino acids long. Germline CDR1 SGHRS, CDR2 YFSETQ. The V and J ends lost 3 bases and 7 bases, in that order; junction bases with no gene match: 4. CDR3 sequence (DNA): TGCGCCAGCAGCTCTGGGACAGGGGCGAATGAGCAGTTCTTC. Encoded protein: CASSSGTGANEQFF.

The chain employs TRBV21-1 and TRBJ1-3. TRBV21-1 is classified as a pseudogene. This CDR3 is built from 15 residues. The CDR3 spells CASSKAWVAGNTIYF. The CDR3 region has the DNA TGTGCCAGCAGCAAAGCTTGGGTGGCTGGAAACACCATATATTTT.

This rearrangement joins TRBV10-3 to TRBJ2-2; weak D call: TRBD1 (5 bases). The germline V and J ends were trimmed by 0 bases and 4 bases, with 12 bases remaining between them. Per germline, CDR1 ENHRY and CDR2 SYGVKD. The CDR3 is 16 amino acids. CDR3 residues: CAISESGQGPTGELFF. In DNA, the CDR3 is TGTGCCATCAGTGAGTCGGGGCAGGGCCCCACCGGGGAGCTGTTTTTT.

This clone showed up just once. The CDR3 protein is CASSLSTNEKLFF. CDR3 coding DNA: TGCGCCAGCAGCTTGTCCACTAATGAAAAACTGTTTTTT. The chain couples TRBV5-1 to TRBJ1-4; D is unclear. The V and J ends lost 1 base and 2 bases respectively, with 3 bases between them. CDR1 is SGHRS, CDR2 YFSETQ, per germline. There are 13 residues in the CDR3.

The genes are TRBV5-1 and TRBJ2-2; D call uncertain. CDR3 length equals 13 residues. The germline V gene has CDR1 SGHRS and CDR2 YFSETQ. V dropped 2 bases and J dropped 5 bases, with 7 bases sitting between them. Here the CDR3 DNA reads TGCGCCAGCAGCTTTGGGGAAACCGGGGAGCTGTTTTTT. Translated: CASSFGETGELFF.

The rearrangement joins TRBV19 to TRBJ1-1; no clear D. The CDR3 runs to 12 residues. Trimming took off 5 bases at V and 4 bases at J, with 8 bases between the two ends. CDR1 and CDR2 from the germline V gene are LNHDA and SQIVND (reference sequence). CDR3 loop: CASSGRSTEAFF. The DNA of the CDR3 is TGTGCCAGTAGTGGCCGGAGCACTGAAGCTTTCTTT.

This clone was picked up one time. The genes are TRBV5-1 and TRBJ1-4, with 7 bases aligning to TRBD1. From germline, CDR1 is SGHRS and CDR2 YFSETQ. After removal of 2 bases from V and 4 bases from J, the junction contained 2 bases not matched to a gene. CDR3 size: 14 residues. CDR3 in DNA: TGCGCCAGCAGCTTAACAGGGGTTAATGAAAAACTGTTTTTT. Its protein product is CASSLTGVNEKLFF. The complete variable domain, with remaining parts taken from reference TRBV5-1 and TRBJ1-4, reads KAGVTQTPRYLIKTRGQQVTLSCSPISGHRSVSWYQQTPGQGLQFLFEYFSETQRNKGNFPGRFSGRQFSNSRSEMNVSTLELGDSALYLCASSLTGVNEKLFFGSGTQLSVL.

This clone appeared a few times. The chain combines TRBV4-3 with TRBJ1-1, with 8 bases identical to TRBD1. Germline V lookup: CDR1 LGHNA, CDR2 YSLEER. The length of the CDR3 is 15 residues. After removal of 0 bases from V and 2 bases from J, the junction contained 2 bases not matched to a gene. The DNA of the CDR3 is TGCGCCAGCAGCCAAGAGGACAGGGTCAACACTGAAGCTTTCTTT. Its protein is CASSQEDRVNTEAFF.

DNA for the CDR3: TGTGCCGGACAGGGGGATGGCTACACCTTC. Translating it yields CAGQGDGYTF. This chain links TRBV7-9 with TRBJ1-2; 10 nucleotides match TRBD1. V shed 11 bases, J shed 6 bases, and the junction held 0 bases outside the gene matches. The CDR3 runs 10 residues. CDR1 SEHNR and CDR2 FQNEAQ come from the germline V gene (reference sequence).

This rearrangement joins TRBV3-1 (or the pseudogene TRBV3-2) to TRBJ1-2, with TRBD1 as a possible D gene (5 bases). V lost 0 bases, J lost 4 bases, and 15 bases lay in between. This CDR3 has 16 amino acids. The germline V gene encodes CDR1 LGHDT and CDR2 YNNKEL (reference sequence). The CDR3, as DNA: TGTGCCAGCAGCCAAGATTTGGGGGTCCCAGGCTATGGCTACACCTTC. Translating gives CASSQDLGVPGYGYTF.

The gene calls are TRBV27 and TRBJ1-1, with D uncertain. The CDR3 runs 15 residues. The V and J ends lost 7 bases and 0 bases respectively, with 15 bases between them. CDR1 and CDR2 from the germline V gene are MNHEY and SMNVEV (reference sequence). DNA for the CDR3: TGTGCCAGCAAAGCTGAGACACGTATGAACACTGAAGCTTTCTTT. Translating gives CASKAETRMNTEAFF.

This chain uses TRBV16 with TRBJ2-1; 13 nucleotides match TRBD2. V gave up 4 bases and J gave up 8 bases; unmatched junction bases: 5. Per germline, CDR1 KGHSY and CDR2 FQNENV. The CDR3 is 15 residues long. The CDR3 sequence is CASSLGLAGVDEQFF. The CDR3 DNA reads TGTGCCAGCAGCCTTGGACTAGCGGGAGTTGATGAGCAGTTCTTC.